These T cell receptor beta chains were read from a single sample in a study of blood T cell repertoires in COVID-19. Clones were read by immunoSEQ multiplex PCR, and TCRdb kept only the in-frame ones, dropping some. The table records about 250,000 clones, around four fifths of them present only once. Sequenced: peripheral blood. These TCRs come from an older man with acute or convalescent COVID-19. The CDR3 runs from the conserved cysteine through the conserved F or W. A D gene is named only where the DNA matches it firmly. The size entry is marked missing in some rows and otherwise reads once, few, many or a size class.

- - TRBJ2-3 TRBV5-4 CASSLGPDISTDTQYF TGTGCCAGCAGCTTGGGGCCAGATATATCGACAGATACGCAGTATTTT
- - TRBJ1-3 TRBV2 CASRQDVYLSGNTIYF TGTGCCAGCAGACAGGACGTTTACCTCTCTGGAAACACCATATATTTT
- TRBD1 TRBJ1-2 TRBV30 CAWSDRTGRYGYTF TGTGCCTGGAGTGATCGGACAGGGCGGTATGGCTACACCTTC
few TRBD1 TRBJ1-5 TRBV14 CASSQGGGGGQPQHF TGTGCCAGCAGCCAAGGAGGGGGCGGTGGTCAGCCCCAGCATTTT
- - TRBJ2-3 TRBV28 CASRSSTDTQYF TGTGCCAGCAGGTCTAGCACAGATACGCAGTATTTT
- - TRBJ1-5 TRBV4-1 CASSQGSGLGQPQHF TGCGCCAGCAGCCAAGGTTCAGGGTTGGGTCAGCCCCAGCATTTT
- - TRBJ2-5 TRBV2 CASSVGRVQETQYF TGTGCCAGCAGTGTGGGCAGGGTACAAGAGACCCAGTACTTC
few - TRBJ2-3 TRBV29-1 CSVNPPPTAEGLTSTDTQYF TGCAGCGTTAACCCACCCCCTACGGCGGAGGGGTTAACTAGCACAGATACGCAGTATTTT
- TRBD2 TRBJ2-1 TRBV7-3 CASSSRGASGSYNEQFF TGTGCCAGCAGCTCAAGGGGCGCTAGCGGGAGCTACAATGAGCAGTTCTTC
- TRBD1 TRBJ1-2 TRBV7-9 CASSEGGQDGYTF TGTGCCAGCAGCGAGGGGGGACAGGATGGCTACACCTTC
- TRBD1 TRBJ1-2 TRBV28 CASTLDRGQGGYTF TGTGCCAGCACCTTAGACAGGGGGCAGGGAGGCTACACCTTC
- - TRBJ2-1 TRBV19 CASTQGGGVKEQFF TGTGCCAGTACTCAAGGAGGAGGGGTAAAGGAGCAGTTCTTC
- TRBD1 TRBJ1-5 TRBV5-1 CASSLGTVSNQPQHF TGCGCCAGCAGCTTAGGGACAGTTAGCAATCAGCCCCAGCATTTT
- - TRBJ2-7 TRBV28 CASSVPGQPTYEQYF TGTGCCAGCAGTGTCCCAGGGCAACCTACCTACGAGCAGTACTTC
- - TRBJ2-1 TRBV14 CASSQSDYNNEQFF TGTGCCAGCAGCCAATCGGACTACAACAATGAGCAGTTCTTC
- TRBD2 TRBJ2-3 TRBV6-5 CASRDGGTPTQYF TGTGCCAGCCGGGACGGGGGGACCCCAACGCAGTATTTT